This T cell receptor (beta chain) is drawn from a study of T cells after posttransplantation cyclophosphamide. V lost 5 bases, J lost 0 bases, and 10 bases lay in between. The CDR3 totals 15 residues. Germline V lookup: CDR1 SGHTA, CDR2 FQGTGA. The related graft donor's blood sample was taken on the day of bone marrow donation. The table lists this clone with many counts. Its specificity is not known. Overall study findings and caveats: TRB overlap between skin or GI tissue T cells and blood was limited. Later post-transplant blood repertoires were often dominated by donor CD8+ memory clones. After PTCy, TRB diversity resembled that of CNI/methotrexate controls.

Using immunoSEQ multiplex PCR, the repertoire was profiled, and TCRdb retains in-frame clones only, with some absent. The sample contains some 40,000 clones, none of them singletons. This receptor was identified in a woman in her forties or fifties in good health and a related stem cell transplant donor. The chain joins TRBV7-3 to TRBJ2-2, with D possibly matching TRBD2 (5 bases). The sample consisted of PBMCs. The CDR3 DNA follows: TGTGCCAGCAGCCGATCGGGGACGAACACCGGGGAGCTGTTTTTT. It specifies CASSRSGTNTGELFF.